This entry lists 16 T cell receptor beta chains sequenced from one sample in a study of blood T cell repertoires in COVID-19. Here immunoSEQ multiplex PCR was the method, and the copy in TCRdb shows in-frame clones only, minus some. The data show some 260,000 clones, about three quarters seen once. Source material: peripheral blood. The receptors stem from a woman of 80 years or more with acute or convalescent COVID-19.

The rearrangement joins TRBV4-3 to TRBJ2-2, with 9 nucleotides matching TRBD2. CDR1 and CDR2 (germline): LGHNA, YSLEER. The J segment lost 4 bases and the V segment lost 2 bases, leaving 11 bases of the junction unmatched. This CDR3 has 18 residues. The CDR3 reads CASSQRRVSGGPTGELFF. The CDR3 DNA is TGCGCCAGCAGCCAACGCCGAGTTAGCGGGGGCCCCACCGGGGAGCTGTTTTTT.

DNA of the CDR3: TGCAGCATCCGAGGGGCAGGGGGCGCGAACACTGAAGCTTTCTTT. Its protein product is CSIRGAGGANTEAFF. The rearrangement links TRBV29-1 to TRBJ1-1; 8 nucleotides match TRBD1. CDR1 SQVTM and CDR2 ANQGSEA come from the germline V gene. CDR3 size: 15 residues. J gave up 1 base and V 8 bases, and 12 bases lay outside the gene matches.

This clone came up a few times. The rearrangement joins TRBV15 to TRBJ1-4; 8 positions agree with TRBD1. This CDR3 is built from 16 residues. Trimming at V came to 1 base and at J to 5 bases, leaving 6 bases not matched to a gene. The germline CDR1 and CDR2 sequences are LNHNV and YYDKDF (reference sequence). CDR3 sequence: CATSRVTWTGNEKLFF. The CDR3 bases are TGTGCCACCAGCAGAGTCACTTGGACAGGGAATGAAAAACTGTTTTTT. The entire variable domain, with the rest obtained from reference TRBV15 and TRBJ1-4, is as follows: DAMVIQNPRYQVTQFGKPVTLSCSQTLNHNVMYWYQQKSSQAPKLLFHYYDKDFNNEADTPDNFQSRRPNTSFCFLDIRSPGLGDTAMYLCATSRVTWTGNEKLFFGSGTQLSVL.

The rearrangement links TRBV18 to TRBJ2-3, with TRBD1 identical over 11 bases. This CDR3 comprises 15 residues. V trimming: 0 bases; J trimming: 5 bases; junction bases outside the gene matches: 1. Germline-derived CDR1 and CDR2 are KGHSH and LQKENI. CDR3 coding DNA: TGTGCCAGCTCACCACCGGGACAGGGGGTAGATACGCAGTATTTT. This encodes CASSPPGQGVDTQYF.

This chain uses TRBV10-3 with TRBJ1-5; D gene unclear. Between the trimmed V and J ends, which lost 3 bases and 0 bases, there was a span of 12 bases. The CDR3 totals 16 residues. Germline V gene sequence: CDR1 ENHRY, CDR2 SYGVKD. In DNA, the CDR3 is TGTGCCATCAGTGAAATGCGGGCTGATAGCAATCAGCCCCAGCATTTT. It codes for CAISEMRADSNQPQHF.

The chain links TRBV7-9 to TRBJ1-2; perhaps TRBD1 as D (6 bases). The germline V and J ends were trimmed by 5 bases and 7 bases, with 17 bases remaining between them. Germline-derived CDR1 and CDR2 are SEHNR and FQNEAQ (reference sequence). The CDR3 covers 14 residues. DNA for the CDR3: TGTGCCAGCAGCCGAGGGGGTGTTAGCTCTGGCTACACCTTC. Translation gives CASSRGGVSSGYTF.

This rearrangement joins TRBV9 to TRBJ1-3; possibly TRBD1 for D (6 bases). Trimming removed 3 bases from V and 4 bases from J, with 17 bases in between. Germline V lookup: CDR1 SGDLS, CDR2 YYNGEE. The CDR3 is 16 residues long. Written as DNA, the CDR3 is TGTGCCAGCAGCGGGACACAGGGTGTAACCGGAAACACCATATATTTT. Amino acids: CASSGTQGVTGNTIYF.

The chain has TRBV29-1 and TRBJ2-7; TRBD2 aligns across 10 bases. Germline V CDR1 and CDR2: SQVTM, ANQGSEA. With V trimmed by 7 bases and J by 5 bases, 14 bases remained unmatched. The CDR3 consists of 15 residues. CDR3 in DNA: TGCAGCGCCGGGGCCCCTAGCGGGAGTGGGAACGAGCAGTACTTC. Its translation: CSAGAPSGSGNEQYF.

The V gene is TRBV6-5, the J gene TRBJ2-3; 8 bases are a match to TRBD2. Germline V lookup: CDR1 MNHEY, CDR2 SVGAGI. V was pared by 7 bases and J by 4 bases, with 10 bases of the junction left unmatched. There are 15 residues in the CDR3. The CDR3 is CASKGKREGADTQYF. As DNA, the CDR3 is TGTGCCAGCAAGGGGAAACGGGAGGGGGCAGATACGCAGTATTTT.

The V gene is TRBV14, the J gene TRBJ1-3; D uncertain. CDR1 is SGHDN, CDR2 FVKESK, per germline. The CDR3 consists of 13 residues. Trimming took off 0 bases at V and 4 bases at J, with 4 bases between the two ends. This CDR3 is CASSQDLGNTIYF. In DNA form, the CDR3 reads TGTGCCAGCAGCCAAGATTTAGGAAACACCATATATTTT.

The CDR3 region has the DNA TGTGCCAGCAGCAAAGCAATGAACACTGAAGCTTTCTTT. Translation gives CASSKAMNTEAFF. This chain connects TRBV7-2 to TRBJ1-1; no clear D gene. The CDR3 sequence is 13 residues long. CDR1 is SGHTA and CDR2 is FQGNSA in the germline V gene. V was shortened by 5 bases and J by 0 bases, with 7 bases between the two germline ends.

This rearrangement joins TRBV6-5 to TRBJ2-7; 8 bases fit TRBD2. The V segment lost 6 bases and the J segment 4 bases; nucleotides outside the gene matches: 8. Germline CDR1 and CDR2: MNHEY and SVGAGI. CDR3 length: 14 amino acids. CDR3 bases: TGTGCCAGCAGGGAGAGCGGGGGCTTTTACGAGCAGTACTTC. Translation gives CASRESGGFYEQYF.

The CDR3 spells CASRGQSGELFF. DNA of the CDR3: TGTGCCAGCAGAGGACAGTCTGGGGAGCTGTTTTTT. The chain combines TRBV2 with TRBJ2-2, with a weak D call TRBD1 (6 bases). Germline lookup yields CDR1 SNHLY and CDR2 FYNNEI. V was pared by 6 bases and J by 8 bases, with 10 bases between. The CDR3 loop spans 12 amino acids.

The chain uses TRBV18 and TRBJ1-5, with 8 nucleotides matching TRBD1. CDR1 and CDR2 (germline): KGHSH, LQKENI. The CDR3 extends over 18 amino acids. V lost 6 bases, J lost 0 bases, and 13 bases stayed unmatched. The CDR3 sequence: CASSGTGGLADSNQPQHF. The CDR3, as DNA: TGTGCCAGCTCGGGAACAGGGGGGCTGGCTGATAGCAATCAGCCCCAGCATTTT.

A word on this clone: The sample carries other DNA sequences with the same CDR3. The chain joins TRBV12-2 to TRBJ2-7; TRBD1 is taken as the D call from the table, unchecked against the DNA. TRBV12-2 is noted as a pseudogene. This CDR3 spans 15 amino acids. CDR3 sequence: CASRLAPGQGYEQYF. The CDR3 DNA follows: TGTGCAAGTCGCTTAGCCCCGGGACAGGGATATGAGCAGTACTTC.

The V and J genes are TRBV27 and TRBJ2-5; D unresolved. CDR3 length: 16 residues. Per the germline V gene, CDR1 is MNHEY and CDR2 is SMNVEV (reference sequence). Trimming took 2 bases from V and 3 from J, leaving 16 bases between them. CDR3: CASSLNPVQIKETQYF. Written as DNA, the CDR3 is TGTGCCAGCAGTTTAAACCCCGTACAGATAAAAGAGACCCAGTACTTC.